This T cell receptor (beta chain) is drawn from a study of blood T cell repertoires in COVID-19. This CDR3 region has 15 residues. Germline CDR1 is SGHNT and CDR2 is YENEEA. Trimming stripped 7 bases from V and 4 bases from J, with 16 bases between. Here immunoSEQ multiplex PCR was the method, and the copy in TCRdb shows in-frame clones only, minus some. This sample yields some 250,000 clones, of which 88% are seen a single time; approximately 0.8% belongs to the top ten. The specimen was peripheral blood. The source of this sequence is a young woman with acute or convalescent COVID-19. This chain connects TRBV11-3 to TRBJ2-2; D unclear. The CDR3 bases are TGTGCCAGCACCGCCACCCCGGGTATCACCGGGGAGCTGTTTTTT. Translation gives CASTATPGITGELFF.